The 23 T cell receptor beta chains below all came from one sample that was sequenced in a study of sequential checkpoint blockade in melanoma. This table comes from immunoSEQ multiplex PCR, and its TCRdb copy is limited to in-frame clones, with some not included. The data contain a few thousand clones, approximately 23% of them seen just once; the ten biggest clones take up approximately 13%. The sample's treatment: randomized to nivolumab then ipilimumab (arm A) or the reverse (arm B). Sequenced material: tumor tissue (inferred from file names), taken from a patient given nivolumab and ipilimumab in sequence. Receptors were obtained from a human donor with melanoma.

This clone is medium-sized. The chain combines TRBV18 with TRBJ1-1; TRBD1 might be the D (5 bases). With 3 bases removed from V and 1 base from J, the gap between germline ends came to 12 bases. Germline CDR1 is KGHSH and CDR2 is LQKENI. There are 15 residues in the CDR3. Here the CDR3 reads CASSPPGRWNTEAFF. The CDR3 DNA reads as TGTGCCAGCTCACCTCCGGGACGTTGGAACACTGAAGCTTTCTTT.

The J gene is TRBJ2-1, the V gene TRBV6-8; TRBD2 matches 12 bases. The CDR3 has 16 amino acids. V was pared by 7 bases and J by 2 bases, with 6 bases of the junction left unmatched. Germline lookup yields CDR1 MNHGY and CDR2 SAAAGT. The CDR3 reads CASTRTSGVPYNEQFF. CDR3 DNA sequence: TGTGCCAGCACCAGGACTAGCGGGGTCCCCTACAATGAGCAGTTCTTC.

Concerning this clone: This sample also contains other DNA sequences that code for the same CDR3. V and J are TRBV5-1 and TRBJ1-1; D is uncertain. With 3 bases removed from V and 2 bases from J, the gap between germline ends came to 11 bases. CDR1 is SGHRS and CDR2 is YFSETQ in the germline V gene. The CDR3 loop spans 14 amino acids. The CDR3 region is CASSSRTANTEAFF. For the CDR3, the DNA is TGCGCCAGCAGCTCAAGGACGGCTAACACTGAAGCTTTCTTT.

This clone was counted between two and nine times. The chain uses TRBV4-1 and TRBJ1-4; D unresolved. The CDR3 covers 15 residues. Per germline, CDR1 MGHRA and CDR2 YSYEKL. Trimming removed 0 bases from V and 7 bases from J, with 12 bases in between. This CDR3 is CASSQDPIKGEKLFF. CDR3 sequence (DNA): TGCGCCAGCAGCCAAGACCCAATTAAAGGTGAAAAACTGTTTTTT.

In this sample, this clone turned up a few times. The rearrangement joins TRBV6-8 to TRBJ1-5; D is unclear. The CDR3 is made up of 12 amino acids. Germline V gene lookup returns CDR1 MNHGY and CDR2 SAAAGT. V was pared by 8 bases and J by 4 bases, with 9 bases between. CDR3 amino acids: CASREGNQPQHF. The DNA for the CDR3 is TGTGCCAGCCGGGAGGGTAATCAGCCCCAGCATTTT.

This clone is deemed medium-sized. The CDR3 nucleotides read TGTGCCAGCAGTTTATCAGTACAAGAGACCCAGTACTTC. Its translation is CASSLSVQETQYF. V gene TRBV28 combines with J gene TRBJ2-5; D unresolved. V lost 1 base to trimming and J lost 2 bases, with 5 bases between them. In germline, CDR1 is MDHEN, CDR2 SYDVKM. This CDR3 region has 13 residues.

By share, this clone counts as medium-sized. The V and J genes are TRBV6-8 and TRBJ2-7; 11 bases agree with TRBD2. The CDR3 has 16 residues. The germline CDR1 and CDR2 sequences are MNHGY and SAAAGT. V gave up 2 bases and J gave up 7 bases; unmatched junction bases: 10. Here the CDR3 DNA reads TGTGCCAGCAGTTACCTGGCTAGCGGGGGGCAGGGGGAGCAGTACTTC. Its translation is CASSYLASGGQGEQYF.

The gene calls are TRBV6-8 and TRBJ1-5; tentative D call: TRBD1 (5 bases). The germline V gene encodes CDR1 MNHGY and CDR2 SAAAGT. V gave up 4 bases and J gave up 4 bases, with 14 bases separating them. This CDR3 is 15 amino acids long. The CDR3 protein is CASSFDSARNQPQHF. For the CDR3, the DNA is TGTGCCAGCAGTTTCGACAGCGCCCGTAATCAGCCCCAGCATTTT.

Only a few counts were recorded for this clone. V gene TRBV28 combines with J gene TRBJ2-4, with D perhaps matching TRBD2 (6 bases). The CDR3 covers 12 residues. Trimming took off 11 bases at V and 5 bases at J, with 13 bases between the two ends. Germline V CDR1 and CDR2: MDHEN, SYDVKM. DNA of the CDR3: TGTGCCTGGAGCGGGCCGGAAAACATTCAGTACTTC. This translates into CAWSGPENIQYF.

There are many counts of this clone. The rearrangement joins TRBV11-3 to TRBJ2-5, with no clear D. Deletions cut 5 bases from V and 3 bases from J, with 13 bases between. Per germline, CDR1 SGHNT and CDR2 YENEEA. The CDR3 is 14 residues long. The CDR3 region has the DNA TGTGCCAGCAGCCCTACCCAGCTAAAAGAGACCCAGTACTTC. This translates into CASSPTQLKETQYF.

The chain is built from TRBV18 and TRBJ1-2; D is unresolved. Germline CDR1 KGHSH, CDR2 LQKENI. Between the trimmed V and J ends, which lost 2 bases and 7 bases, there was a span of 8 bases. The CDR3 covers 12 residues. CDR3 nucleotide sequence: TGTGCCAGCTCACCAGGAGGTCTTGGCTACACCTTC. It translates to CASSPGGLGYTF.

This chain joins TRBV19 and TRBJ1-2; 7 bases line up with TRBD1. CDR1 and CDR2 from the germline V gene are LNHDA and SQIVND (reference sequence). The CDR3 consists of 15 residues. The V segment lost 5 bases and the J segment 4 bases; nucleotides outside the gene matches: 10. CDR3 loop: CASSLQGGAGYGYTF. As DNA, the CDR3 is TGTGCCAGTAGTCTCCAGGGGGGCGCGGGCTATGGCTACACCTTC.

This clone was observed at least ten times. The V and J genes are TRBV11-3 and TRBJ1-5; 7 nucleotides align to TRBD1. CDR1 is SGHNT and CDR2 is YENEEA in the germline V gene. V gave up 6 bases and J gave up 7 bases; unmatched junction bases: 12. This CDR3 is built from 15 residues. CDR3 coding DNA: TGTGCCAGCAGTTTACGGACAGGTCTAGGGCAGCCCCAGCATTTT. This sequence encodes CASSLRTGLGQPQHF.

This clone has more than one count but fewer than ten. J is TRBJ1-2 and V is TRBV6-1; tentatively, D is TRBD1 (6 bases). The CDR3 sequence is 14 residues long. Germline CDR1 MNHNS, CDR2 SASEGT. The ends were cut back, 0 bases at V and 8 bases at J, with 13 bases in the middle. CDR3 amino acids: CASSEAAGAEGYTF. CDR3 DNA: TGTGCCAGCAGTGAAGCCGCGGGGGCGGAGGGCTACACCTTC.

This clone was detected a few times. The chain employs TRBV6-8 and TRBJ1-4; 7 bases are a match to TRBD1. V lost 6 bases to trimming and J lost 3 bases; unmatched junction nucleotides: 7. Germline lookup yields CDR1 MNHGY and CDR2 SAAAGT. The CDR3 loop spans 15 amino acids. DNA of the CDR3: TGTGCCAGCAGCATCTACAGGGGCTCTAATGAAAAACTGTTTTTT. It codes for CASSIYRGSNEKLFF.

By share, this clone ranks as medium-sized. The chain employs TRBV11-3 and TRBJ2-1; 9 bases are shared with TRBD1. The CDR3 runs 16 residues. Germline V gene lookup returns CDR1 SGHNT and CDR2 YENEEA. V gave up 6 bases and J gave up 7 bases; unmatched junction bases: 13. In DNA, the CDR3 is TGTGCCAGCAGTCTCACCCGGGACAGGGCGAAAAATGAGCAGTTCTTC. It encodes CASSLTRDRAKNEQFF.

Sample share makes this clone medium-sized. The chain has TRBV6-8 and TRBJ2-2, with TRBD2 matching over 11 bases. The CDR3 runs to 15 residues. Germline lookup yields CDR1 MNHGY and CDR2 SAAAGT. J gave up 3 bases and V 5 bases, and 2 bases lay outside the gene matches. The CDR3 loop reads CASSQLAGDTGELFF. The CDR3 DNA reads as TGTGCCAGCAGTCAACTAGCGGGGGACACCGGGGAGCTGTTTTTT.

The CDR3, as DNA: TGCAGCGTTGAAGATCGAGGGCAGGGCTACACCTTC. Residues: CSVEDRGQGYTF. The chain joins TRBV29-1 to TRBJ1-2; D not resolved. Trimming removed 0 bases at V and 8 bases at J, with 10 bases between. This CDR3 spans 12 amino acids. Germline CDR1 SQVTM, CDR2 ANQGSEA. Variable domain in full (rest from reference TRBV29-1 and TRBJ1-2): SAVISQKPSRDICQRGTSLTIQCQVDSQVTMMFWYRQQPGQSLTLIATANQGSEATYESGFVIDKFPISRPNLTFSTLTVSNMSPEDSSIYLCSVEDRGQGYTFGSGTRLTVV.

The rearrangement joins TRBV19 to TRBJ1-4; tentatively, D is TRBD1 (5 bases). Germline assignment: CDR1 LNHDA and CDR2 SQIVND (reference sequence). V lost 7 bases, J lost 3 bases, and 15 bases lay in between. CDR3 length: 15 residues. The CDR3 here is CASTTRGISNEKLFF. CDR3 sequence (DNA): TGTGCCAGTACCACCCGGGGGATTTCTAATGAAAAACTGTTTTTT.

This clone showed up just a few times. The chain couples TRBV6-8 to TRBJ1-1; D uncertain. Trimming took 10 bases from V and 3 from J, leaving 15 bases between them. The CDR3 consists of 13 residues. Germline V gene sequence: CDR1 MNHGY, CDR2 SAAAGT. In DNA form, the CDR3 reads TGTGCCATCAGGCCCCCAGCAGACACTGAAGCTTTCTTT. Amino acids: CAIRPPADTEAFF.

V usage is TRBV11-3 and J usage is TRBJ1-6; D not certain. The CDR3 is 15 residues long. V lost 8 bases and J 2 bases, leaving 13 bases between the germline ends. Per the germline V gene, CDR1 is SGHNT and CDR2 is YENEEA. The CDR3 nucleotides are TGTGCCAGCGATCCCCAGAGTACCTATAATTCACCCCTCCACTTT. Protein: CASDPQSTYNSPLHF. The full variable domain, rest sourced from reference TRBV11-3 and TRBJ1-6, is EAGVVQSPRYKIIEKKQPVAFWCNPISGHNTLYWYLQNLGQGPELLIRYENEEAVDDSQLPKDRFSAERLKGVDSTLKIQPAELGDSAVYLCASDPQSTYNSPLHFGNGTRLTVT.

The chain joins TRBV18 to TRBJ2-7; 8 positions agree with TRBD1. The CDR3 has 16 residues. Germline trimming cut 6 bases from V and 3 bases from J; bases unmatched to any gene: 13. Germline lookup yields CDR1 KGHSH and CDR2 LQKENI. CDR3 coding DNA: TGTGCCAGCTCTCACCTTGGGGACAGGTTCGGCTACGAGCAGTACTTC. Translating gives CASSHLGDRFGYEQYF. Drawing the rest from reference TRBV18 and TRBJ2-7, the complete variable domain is NAGVMQNPRHLVRRRGQEARLRCSPMKGHSHVYWYRQLPEEGLKFMVYLQKENIIDESGMPKERFSAEFPKEGPSILRIQQVVRGDSAAYFCASSHLGDRFGYEQYFGPGTRLTVT.

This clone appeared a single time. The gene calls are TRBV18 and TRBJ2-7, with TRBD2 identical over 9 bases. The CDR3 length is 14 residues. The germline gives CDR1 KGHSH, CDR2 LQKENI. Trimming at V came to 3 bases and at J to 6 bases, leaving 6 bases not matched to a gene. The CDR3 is CASSPSGLASEQYF. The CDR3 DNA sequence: TGTGCCAGCTCACCCTCGGGACTAGCTTCCGAGCAGTACTTC.